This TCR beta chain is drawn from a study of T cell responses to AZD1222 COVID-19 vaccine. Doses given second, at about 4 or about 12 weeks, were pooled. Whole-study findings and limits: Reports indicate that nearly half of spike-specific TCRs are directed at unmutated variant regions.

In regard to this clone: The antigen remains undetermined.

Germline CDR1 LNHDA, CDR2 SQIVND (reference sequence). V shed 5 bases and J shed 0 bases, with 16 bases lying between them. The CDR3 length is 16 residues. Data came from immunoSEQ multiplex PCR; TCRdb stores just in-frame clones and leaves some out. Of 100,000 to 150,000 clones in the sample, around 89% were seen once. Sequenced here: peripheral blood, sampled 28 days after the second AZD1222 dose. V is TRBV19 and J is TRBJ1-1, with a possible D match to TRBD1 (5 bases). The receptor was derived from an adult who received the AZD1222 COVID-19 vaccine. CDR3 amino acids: CASSQTRGVMNTEAFF. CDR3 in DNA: TGTGCCAGTAGTCAAACGAGGGGCGTGATGAACACTGAAGCTTTCTTT.